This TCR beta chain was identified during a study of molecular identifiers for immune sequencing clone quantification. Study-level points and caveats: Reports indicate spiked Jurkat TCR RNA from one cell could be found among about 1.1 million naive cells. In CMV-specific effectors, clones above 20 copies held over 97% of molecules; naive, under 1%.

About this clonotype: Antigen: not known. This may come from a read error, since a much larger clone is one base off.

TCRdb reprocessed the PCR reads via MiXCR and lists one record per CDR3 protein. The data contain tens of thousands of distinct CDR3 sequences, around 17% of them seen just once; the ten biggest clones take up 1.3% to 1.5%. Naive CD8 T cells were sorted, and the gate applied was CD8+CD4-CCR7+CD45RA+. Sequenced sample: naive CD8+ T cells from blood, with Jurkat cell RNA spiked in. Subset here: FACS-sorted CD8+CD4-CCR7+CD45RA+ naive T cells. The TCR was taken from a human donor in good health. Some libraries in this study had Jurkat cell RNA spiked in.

CDR3: CASSLYNSGHTF. The DNA of the CDR3 is TGTGCCAGCAGCTTGTATAATTCCGGCCACACCTTC. The V call is TRBV5-6, the J call TRBJ1-2; D remains unclear. Trimming removed 1 base at V and 12 bases at J, with 13 bases between. The V gene's germline CDR1 is SGHDT and CDR2 YYEEEE. CDR3 size: 12 residues.